This TCR beta chain was observed in a study of blood T cell repertoires in COVID-19. Study-wide context: From the United States, Italy and Spain came samples of acute and convalescent COVID-19. Nucleic acid was either cDNA or gDNA, and it came from T cells, B-cell-depleted T cells, or PBMCs.

Methods used by the authors: Reference gene primer amplification in the assay estimated nucleated cell counts. This table comes from immunoSEQ multiplex PCR, and its TCRdb copy is limited to in-frame clones, with some not included. V and J calls plus clone size are reproduced from that table; the DNA served to infer D and trimming. The data hold around 200,000 clones, with about nine tenths observed a single time. The CDR3 covers 13 residues. Germline trimming cut 6 bases from V and 9 bases from J; bases unmatched to any gene: 11. Germline CDR1 SGHVS, CDR2 FNYEAQ. The TCR comes from a man between 65 and 80 years old with active or convalescent COVID-19. What was sequenced was peripheral blood. The gene calls are TRBV7-6 and TRBJ2-7; TRBD2 agrees at 7 bases. This CDR3 reads CASSQRLWGGQYF. In nucleotides, the CDR3 is TGTGCCAGCAGTCAAAGGCTTTGGGGGGGGCAGTACTTC.